This T cell receptor (beta chain) was recorded in a study of CD8+ T cells in alopecia areata. Study-wide context: Each day, treated patients took oral tofacitinib twice, at 5 to 10 mg per dose.

Trimming removed 4 bases at V and 10 bases at J, with 12 bases between. This CDR3 is built from 13 residues. In germline, CDR1 is SGDLS, CDR2 YYNGEE. After isolation, RNA underwent reverse transcription to generate cDNA as the sequencing template. TCRdb's copy holds only in-frame clones and misses some; the assay was immunoSEQ multiplex PCR. The table lists tens of thousands of clones, approximately 60% of them singletons. Samples from alopecia areata patients were lesional scalp punch biopsies and peripheral blood. The sequence was collected from a human donor with alopecia areata. V gene TRBV9 combines with J gene TRBJ1-6, with D possibly matching TRBD1 (6 bases). This specimen consisted of CD8+ T cells sorted from blood, obtained at week 0. This CDR3 reads CASSPRGESPLHF. The CDR3 coding sequence is TGTGCCAGCAGCCCAAGGGGGGAGTCACCCCTCCACTTT.